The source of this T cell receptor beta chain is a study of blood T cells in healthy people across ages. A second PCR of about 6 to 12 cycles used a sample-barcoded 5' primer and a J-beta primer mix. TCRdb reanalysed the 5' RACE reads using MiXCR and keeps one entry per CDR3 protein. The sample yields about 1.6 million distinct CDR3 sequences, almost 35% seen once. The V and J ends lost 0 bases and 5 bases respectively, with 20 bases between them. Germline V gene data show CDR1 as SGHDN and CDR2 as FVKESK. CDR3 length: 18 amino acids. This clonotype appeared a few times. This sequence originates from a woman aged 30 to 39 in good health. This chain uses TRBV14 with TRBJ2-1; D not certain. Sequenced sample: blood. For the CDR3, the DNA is TGTGCCAGCAGCCAAGAAAGGACCCCCTATGTGGGGAACAATGAGCAGTTCTTC. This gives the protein CASSQERTPYVGNNEQFF.